This T cell receptor beta chain originates from a study of identifying expanded T cells in peripheral blood (dated by TCRdb to the late 2010s). Broadly, across the study: Technical replicates were generated by sequencing separate aliquots of the same genomic DNA pool, with four replicates compared pairwise. Findings and caveats that apply to the study as a whole: Across all healthy-donor time intervals, the beta-binomial model significantly cut both the number of clones called differentially abundant and the false-positive rate. For all healthy donors, the variance in clone template counts between roughly 2-week samples rose significantly as total template count increased. The authors expected biological variance in healthy repertoires might increase further over much longer intervals such as months to years. Approximately 1.2 differentially abundant clones were flagged by the binomial model between technical replicates, whereas about 17 and 20 were flagged over around two weeks and four weeks, respectively.

The immunoSEQ Assay, which relies on bias-controlled multiplex PCR amplification of genomic DNA, was used to profile TCRbeta CDR3 regions. As for the original processing: To quantify the absolute abundance of each unique TCRbeta CDR3 region, the sequences were collapsed and filtered. Two models were used to test differential abundance: a binomial model (Fisher-equivalent) and a beta-binomial model that adds time-dependent variance fitted from healthy donors. Clones with fewer than 5 combined templates were excluded, and clones with Benjamini-Hochberg FDR below 0.01 were called differentially abundant. Using the form v = (b*log(k)+a)^2, the beta-binomial variance was modeled as a function of the total template count across the two samples. In TCRdb, the immuneACCESS table is reduced to in-frame sequences with V and J assigned. These tables do not hold every clone; where another copy was compared, an unresolved V gene accounts for under half, and the others remain unexplained. The V and J calls and clone size were taken over from that table, and D and trimming were inferred from the DNA. The sample includes about 81,000 clones, with roughly 89% observed a single time. The top ten clonotypes cover roughly a fifth of the sample.

The germline V gene encodes CDR1 MNHEY and CDR2 SMNVEV (reference sequence). V is clipped by 5 bases and J by 1 base, and the sequence between their germline boundaries is 10 bases long. The CDR3 covers 14 residues, taking in both the cysteine and the phenylalanine. The entry retains the CDR3 DNA only, 42 bases that are in frame from base 1. During the collection period, no infections or other immune events were recorded for the healthy donors. Healthy-donor blood repertoires served as a training cohort to calibrate time-dependent variance in a beta-binomial model of T-cell clone differential abundance. There were roughly 10 healthy donors in the training cohort, of whom 3 were female and 7 were male. On average the donors were 43 years old, and their ages spanned 29 to 64 years. Obtained from a commercial supplier, whole blood was collected from each healthy donor at three time points set two weeks apart. For immunosequencing, genomic DNA was extracted from whole blood that had not been sorted.

On this clone: What antigen it recognizes has not been identified. The sample holds no much larger clone one base away, and base qualities are not on file.

The rearrangement combines TRBV27 with TRBJ2-3; D gene: possibly TRBD2, on 5 matching bases. This clonotype was obtained from a person aged 18 to 69 in good health. Sequencing was done on a sample of blood. The DNA is TGTGCCAGCAGTGCCGGAGGAGGCACAGATACGCAGTATTTT. It specifies CASSAGGGTDTQYF.